Sequencing of this TCR beta chain was carried out in a study of blood T cell repertoires in COVID-19 (dated by TCRdb to the early 2020s). Concerning the study at large: Collaborator samples came from the United States, Italy and Spain and covered acute and convalescent phases of COVID-19. The prospective study material was composed of cDNA or gDNA derived from T cells, B-cell-depleted T cells, or PBMCs. The dataset comprised deeply sampled blood TCRbeta repertoires from subjects exposed to, actively infected with, or recovered from COVID-19. The repertoires were made available in a free public database intended to serve as a resource for research on the immune response to SARS-CoV-2. Samples were obtained from the ongoing ImmuneRACE study (first 160 participants) and from over 1,000 subjects provided by 6 global collaborators. Nearly every sample came with metadata listing a de-identified subject ID, COVID-19 status, age in years and sex. HLA class I and class II types, where available, came from metadata supplied by the sample provider rather than from assay-based typing.

Concerning this clone itself: What this receptor recognizes is not known. Base-call qualities are not available, and no considerably larger clone is one nucleotide away.

Deletion took 5 bases off V and 2 bases off J, with a span of 7 bases between the germline ends. There are 14 amino acids in the CDR3, from cysteine to phenylalanine inclusive. The only DNA kept is the CDR3, 42 bases in frame from the first base. The germline V gene provides CDR1 SGHTA and CDR2 FQGNSA. TCRbeta CDR3 regions were amplified from genomic DNA by means of the immunoSEQ Assay, a bias-controlled multiplex PCR. Processing in the source paper ran as follows. The number of nucleated cells in each sample was estimated from the amplification of reference gene primers within the assay. To quantify the absolute abundance of each unique TCRbeta CDR3 rearrangement, sequence reads were collapsed and filtered. For each sample, productive Simpson clonality was calculated by taking the square root of Simpson's diversity index across productive rearrangements. TCRdb took this table from immuneACCESS and kept in-frame rearrangements with V and J called. Such tables lack part of the clones; where checked against another copy, unresolved V genes explain under half of the gap, and the rest is unexplained. V, J and clone size are those of that table, while D and trimming were read from the DNA. The sample records around 230,000 clones, around 83% of which are singletons. The ten top clones hold about 2.1% of the sample.

Another Seattle source contributed samples from volunteer blood donors who had recovered from COVID-19. Whole blood was collected in K2EDTA tubes by collaborating institutions according to the institutions' own protocols. Collaborator samples were shipped for TCRbeta analysis as frozen whole blood, isolated PBMCs, or DNA extracted from either sample type. Results and caveats for the whole study, not just this receptor: The amount of clinical and demographic metadata varied by source and participant and was provided uncurated.

This receptor chain uses TRBV7-2 and TRBJ2-6; there is no confident call for the D gene. The clonotype originates from a man aged 35 to 55 who had recovered from COVID-19. Sequencing was carried out using peripheral blood. Here the CDR3 is given as CASSPVAGANVLTF. The DNA sequence is as follows: TGTGCCAGCAGCCCAGTGGCTGGGGCCAACGTCCTGACTTTC.